This T cell receptor beta chain was found in a study of vaccination effects on CD4 cells after COVID-19. Findings of the study overall: Marked clonal contraction was seen late after vaccination (in both infection- and vaccine-induced clones).

V shed 8 bases and J shed 4 bases, with 14 bases lying between them. The germline V gene encodes CDR1 LGHNT and CDR2 FRNRAP. CDR3 length: 13 amino acids. Using immunoSEQ multiplex PCR, the repertoire was profiled, and TCRdb retains in-frame clones only, with some absent. Counted here are more than 35,000 clones, approximately 84% occurring once; the ten biggest clones make up around 2%. Points on this clone: As yet, its antigen is unknown.

Expansion with viral peptide pools was applied to antigen-specific CD4+ T cells by the ViraFEST assay prior to sequencing. When more than 9 days of culture had elapsed, CD4+ T cells were isolated. BNT162b2 vaccine or mRNA-1273 vaccine was given to participants in two doses. Previously uninfected by SARS-CoV-2, the vaccine recipients also showed negative nucleocapsid antibodies. Every well got around 1.9 million PBMC, which were grown with 10 IU/ml IL-2 and 10 ug/ml peptides. Cultures had half their medium replaced with IL-2 medium on days 3 and 7. The source is a human donor who received a COVID-19 vaccine. Some clones in this sample may be carry-over from other donors' samples. Sequences were derived from CD4+ T cells from PBMCs cultured with HCoV-NL63 spike peptides, sampled after COVID-19 vaccination. This rearrangement joins TRBV12-5 to TRBJ1-2; perhaps TRBD1 as D (6 bases). CDR3 loop: CASRGEGSYGYTF. Here the CDR3 DNA reads TGTGCTAGTAGGGGGGAGGGAAGCTATGGCTACACCTTC.